Sequencing of this TCR beta chain was carried out in a study of T and B cells in COVID-19 patients. In the study overall: Most recovered patients had mild to moderate COVID-19 treated as outpatients. The recovered cohort's median age was approximately 34 years, versus approximately 70 years in active infection. Of around 21 active-infection patients, approximately twelve were critically ill with mechanical ventilation or extracorporeal membrane oxygenation. Findings and caveats of the study: CD4+, regulatory T cell, CD8+ and sorted SARS-CoV-2-responsive or tetramer+ T cells were not yet sequenced.

Each TRB amplification used roughly 220-550 ng of genomic DNA from blood. Note on this clonotype: The antigen is undetermined.

The trim removed 2 bases at V and 6 bases at J, leaving 5 bases unmatched. The germline CDR1 and CDR2 sequences are MNHNY and SVGAGI (reference sequence). The CDR3 has 15 amino acids. BIOMED2 TRB-A/B primer pools were used in multiplex TRB PCR. TCRdb re-derived calls from the multiplex PCR reads in MiXCR, one entry per CDR3 protein. The sample has approximately 1,400 distinct CDR3 sequences; around 30% are singletons. This chain connects TRBV6-6 to TRBJ2-4; TRBD2 matches 9 bases. Sequences were obtained from blood. The sequence was collected from a human donor with active COVID-19. CDR3 DNA: TGTGCCAGCAGTTACGGAGCGGGGGGTGGAAACATTCAGTACTTC. The encoded protein is CASSYGAGGGNIQYF.